The sequence of this T cell receptor (beta chain) was determined in a study of blood T cell repertoires in COVID-19. V lost 1 base to trimming and J lost 4 bases, with 19 bases between them. The CDR3 contains 17 residues. CDR1 is LGHNA, CDR2 YSLEER, per germline. Under the authors' procedure: Amplification with reference gene primers provided the estimates of nucleated cell counts. Repertoires were generated with immunoSEQ multiplex PCR, while TCRdb's copy carries only in-frame clones and drops some. V, J and clone size are those of that table, while D and trimming were read from the DNA. The sample lists 35,000 to 45,000 clones; around 80% were seen once.

Sample: peripheral blood. V gene TRBV4-3 combines with J gene TRBJ2-5; D is unclear. This clonotype was sampled from a man between 65 and 79 years old with acute or convalescent COVID-19. The CDR3 DNA reads TGCGCCAGCAGCCAAGGTATGACTGCAGAGCTCAGAGAGACCCAGTACTTC. Encoded protein: CASSQGMTAELRETQYF.